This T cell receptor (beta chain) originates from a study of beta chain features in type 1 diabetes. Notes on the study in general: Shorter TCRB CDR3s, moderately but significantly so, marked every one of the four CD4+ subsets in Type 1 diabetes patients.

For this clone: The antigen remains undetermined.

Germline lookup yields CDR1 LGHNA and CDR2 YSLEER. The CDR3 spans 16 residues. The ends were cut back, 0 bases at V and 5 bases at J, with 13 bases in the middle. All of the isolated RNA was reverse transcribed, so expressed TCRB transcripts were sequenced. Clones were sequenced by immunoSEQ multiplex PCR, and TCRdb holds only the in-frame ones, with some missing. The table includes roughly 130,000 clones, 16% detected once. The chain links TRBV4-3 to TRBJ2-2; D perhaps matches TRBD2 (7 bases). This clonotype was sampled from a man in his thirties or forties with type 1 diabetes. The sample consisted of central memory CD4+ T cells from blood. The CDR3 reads CASSQDRGALTGELFF. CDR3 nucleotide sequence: TGCGCCAGCAGCCAAGATCGGGGGGCGCTAACCGGGGAGCTGTTTTTT.